These 30 T cell receptor beta chains share one sample of origin, sequenced in a study of T cell repertoires in cytomegalovirus infection. Each CDR3 protein gets one entry after TCRdb re-called the reads with MiXCR. The data show a few hundred thousand distinct CDR3 sequences, just under 40% seen once. The antigens these receptors bind are not known. Specimen: cultured PBMCs, collected from culture after CMV antigen stimulation. Receptors were obtained from a human donor in good health (CMV status not recorded). Some clones in this sample may be carry-over from other donors' samples.

J is TRBJ1-4 and V is TRBV28; D ambiguous. The germline V and J ends were trimmed by 6 bases and 7 bases, with 12 bases remaining between them. This CDR3 is 13 amino acids long. The germline V gene has CDR1 MDHEN and CDR2 SYDVKM. CDR3 amino acids: CASSLRSGEKLFF. The CDR3 nucleotides are TGTGCCAGCAGCTTGCGAAGCGGTGAAAAACTGTTTTTT.

The J gene is TRBJ1-2, the V gene TRBV12-5, with no clear D. Per the germline V gene, CDR1 is LGHNT and CDR2 is FRNRAP. The CDR3 is 12 residues long. V was cut by 2 bases and J by 2 bases, with 3 bases left in between. CDR3 amino acids: CASGLSNYGYTF. Here the CDR3 DNA reads TGTGCTAGTGGTTTGTCGAACTATGGCTACACCTTC.

The chain links TRBV7-6 to TRBJ2-1; D might be TRBD1 (6 bases). CDR1 and CDR2 from the germline V gene are SGHVS and FNYEAQ. V was shortened by 5 bases and J by 7 bases, with 15 bases between the two germline ends. The CDR3 has 14 amino acids. CDR3 sequence reads: CASSTRQAGNEQFF. Written as DNA, the CDR3 is TGTGCCAGCAGCACACGACAGGCCGGGAATGAGCAGTTCTTC.

The chain is built from TRBV12-3 or TRBV12-4 and TRBJ2-5, with D maybe TRBD1 (7 bases). The CDR3 extends over 14 amino acids. V was shortened by 8 bases and J by 3 bases, with 16 bases between the two germline ends. CDR3 residues: CASGARGAEETQYF. The CDR3 DNA reads as TGTGCCAGCGGTGCCAGGGGGGCGGAAGAGACCCAGTACTTC.

The gene calls are TRBV7-8 and TRBJ1-5; 9 bases match TRBD1. The CDR3 is 16 amino acids. J gave up 5 bases and V 5 bases, and 10 bases lay outside the gene matches. Per the germline V gene, CDR1 is SGHVS and CDR2 is FQNEAQ. The CDR3, as DNA: TGTGCCAGCAGCAACCTCGACAGGGGGGGTTATCAGCCCCAGCATTTT. This encodes CASSNLDRGGYQPQHF.

The V call is TRBV4-1, the J call TRBJ2-7, with 14 nucleotides matching TRBD2. Per germline, CDR1 MGHRA and CDR2 YSYEKL. V lost 2 bases, J lost 0 bases, and 12 bases stayed unmatched. The CDR3 is made up of 20 amino acids. The CDR3 is CASSQKGGLAGALPSYEQYF. The CDR3 nucleotides read TGCGCCAGCAGCCAAAAGGGGGGACTAGCGGGAGCCCTCCCCTCCTACGAGCAGTACTTC.

The chain recombines TRBV4-2 with TRBJ1-1; 8 bases line up with TRBD1. The trim removed 1 base at V and 3 bases at J, leaving 4 bases unmatched. CDR1 and CDR2 from the germline V gene are LGHNA and YNFKEQ. CDR3 length: 15 residues. DNA for the CDR3: TGTGCCAGCAGCCAAGGTGCGGGACAGGACACTGAAGCTTTCTTT. Its translation: CASSQGAGQDTEAFF.

V and J are TRBV7-6 and TRBJ2-7, with TRBD1 identical over 7 bases. Germline loops: CDR1 SGHVS, CDR2 FNYEAQ. V lost 0 bases to trimming and J lost 5 bases; unmatched junction nucleotides: 1. The CDR3 runs 13 residues. The CDR3 loop is CASSLATGDEQYF. DNA of the CDR3: TGTGCCAGCAGCTTAGCAACAGGGGACGAGCAGTACTTC.

V is TRBV7-2 and J is TRBJ2-3; 10 bases are shared with TRBD2. CDR3 length: 16 amino acids. The germline CDR1 and CDR2 sequences are SGHTA and FQGNSA. V shed 5 bases, J shed 2 bases, and the junction held 7 bases outside the gene matches. CDR3 DNA sequence: TGTGCCAGCAGCCGAGTAGCGGGGGGTGTCACAGATACGCAGTATTTT. Its translation is CASSRVAGGVTDTQYF.

The chain joins TRBV7-9 to TRBJ2-3; a weak D match, TRBD1 (5 bases). Germline lookup yields CDR1 SEHNR and CDR2 FQNEAQ (reference sequence). The CDR3 length is 15 residues. Trimming removed 1 base at V and 4 bases at J, with 12 bases between. The CDR3 DNA follows: TGTGCCAGCAGCTTAGGACTGGGGCCTTCAGATACGCAGTATTTT. It specifies CASSLGLGPSDTQYF.

The chain is built from TRBV7-8 and TRBJ2-3, with TRBD2 as a possible D gene (7 bases). The CDR3 is 14 amino acids. Germline V gives CDR1 SGHVS, CDR2 FQNEAQ. V lost 6 bases to trimming and J lost 4 bases, with 14 bases between them. CDR3 loop: CASSYPGGSDTQYF. DNA for the CDR3: TGTGCCAGCAGTTATCCGGGGGGCTCAGATACGCAGTATTTT. Full variable domain (outside the CDR3, taken from reference TRBV7-8 and TRBJ2-3): GAGVSQSPRYKVAKRGQDVALRCDPISGHVSLFWYQQALGQGPEFLTYFQNEAQLDKSGLPSDRFFAERPEGSVSTLKIQRTQQEDSAVYLCASSYPGGSDTQYFGPGTRLTVL.

This clonotype was seen a handful of times. The CDR3: CASSRGERTVYNSPLHF. DNA of the CDR3: TGTGCCAGCAGTCGGGGAGAGCGGACGGTATATAATTCACCCCTCCACTTT. The chain uses TRBV6-1 and TRBJ1-6; D call uncertain. Germline values: CDR1 MNHNS, CDR2 SASEGT. This CDR3 comprises 17 residues. V was clipped by 5 bases and J by 4 bases, with 18 bases between them.

The chain uses TRBV6-5 and TRBJ1-2, with D possibly being TRBD1 (5 bases). The V gene's germline CDR1 is MNHEY and CDR2 SVGAGI. V was clipped by 6 bases and J by 3 bases, with 20 bases between them. CDR3 size: 16 residues. The CDR3 loop is CASSPVAGGEDYGYTF. Written as DNA, the CDR3 is TGTGCCAGCAGCCCCGTGGCGGGGGGGGAGGACTATGGCTACACCTTC.

The rearrangement joins TRBV5-4 to TRBJ2-1; D gene ambiguous. Germline V gene lookup returns CDR1 SGHNT and CDR2 YYREEE (reference sequence). Trimming removed 1 base at V and 6 bases at J, with 11 bases between. The CDR3 has 14 amino acids. The CDR3 region is CASSLLSGRNEQFF. The CDR3 DNA reads as TGTGCCAGCAGCTTGCTTTCCGGGCGCAATGAGCAGTTCTTC.

Comments on this clonotype: This may come from a read error, since a much larger clone is one base off. The chain couples TRBV7-2 to TRBJ2-6; the match to TRBD2 covers 11 bases. The junction had 14 bases not matched to a gene; V was cut back by 4 bases and J by 3 bases. Germline CDR1 SGHTA, CDR2 FQGNSA. The CDR3 has 20 residues. The CDR3 sequence is CASSSRTSGPVFRGANVLTF. CDR3 sequence (DNA): TGTGCCAGCAGCTCCAGGACTAGCGGGCCCGTCTTCCGTGGGGCCAACGTCCTGACTTTC.

The V call is TRBV11-2, the J call TRBJ2-7; 8 bases agree with TRBD2. The CDR3 contains 16 residues. Looked up from germline, CDR1 is SGHAT and CDR2 is FQNNGV. Losses at the gene ends were 2 bases for V and 2 bases for J; bases not matched to a gene: 8. CDR3: CASSLFSGGPTYEQYF. Here the CDR3 DNA reads TGTGCCAGCAGCTTATTCAGCGGGGGCCCTACCTACGAGCAGTACTTC.

The chain carries TRBV11-2 and TRBJ2-1, with 9 bases lining up with TRBD2. CDR1 and CDR2 from the germline V gene are SGHAT and FQNNGV. Trimming took 5 bases from V and 3 from J; bases not matched to a gene: 11. The CDR3 loop spans 17 amino acids. In DNA, the CDR3 is TGTGCCAGCAGCCCAGTCGCGGGGGGGCTGCTCTACAATGAGCAGTTCTTC. Protein product: CASSPVAGGLLYNEQFF.

This chain joins TRBV5-4 and TRBJ2-1; 10 bases are shared with TRBD2. The CDR3 length is 14 residues. The germline V gene encodes CDR1 SGHNT and CDR2 YYREEE (reference sequence). The CDR3 protein is CASGPSGSSSEQFF. The CDR3 DNA follows: TGTGCATCAGGGCCTAGCGGGAGTTCGTCAGAGCAGTTCTTC.

The chain links TRBV9 to TRBJ1-1; TRBD1 matches at 9 bases. Germline CDR1 and CDR2: SGDLS and YYNGEE. The CDR3 has 16 residues. The trim removed 3 bases at V and 1 base at J, leaving 7 bases unmatched. The CDR3 region has the DNA TGTGCCAGCAGCGCAGACGGACAGGGGCCGAACACTGAAGCTTTCTTT. Amino acid sequence: CASSADGQGPNTEAFF.

This clonotype was picked up a small number of times. V is TRBV6-2 or TRBV6-3 and J is TRBJ2-7, with D tentatively TRBD2 (5 bases). The V and J ends lost 2 bases and 3 bases respectively, with 17 bases between them. CDR1 is MNHEY and CDR2 is SVGEGT in the germline V gene. The CDR3 sequence is 16 residues long. The CDR3 nucleotides are TGTGCCAGCAGTTACCCCAACGCTGGAGCGGTCTACGAGCAGTACTTC. The encoded protein is CASSYPNAGAVYEQYF.

The CDR3 nucleotides are TGCAGCGCCGACTCCCCGGGAGGGGCCTACGAGCAGTACTTC. Translating gives CSADSPGGAYEQYF. The chain carries TRBV20-1 and TRBJ2-7; TRBD2 agrees at 8 bases. Germline assignment: CDR1 DFQATT and CDR2 SNEGSKA (reference sequence). There are 14 residues in the CDR3.

The chain joins TRBV6-1 to TRBJ2-7; D call uncertain. Germline-derived CDR1 and CDR2 are MNHNS and SASEGT. The CDR3 runs 9 residues. The CDR3 coding sequence is TGTGAGACCCTCTACGAGCAGTACTTC. Translation gives CETLYEQYF.

The chain carries TRBV6-2 or TRBV6-3 and TRBJ2-7; 10 nucleotides line up with TRBD2. The CDR3 covers 16 residues. Germline loops: CDR1 MNHEY, CDR2 SVGEGT. Trimming cost V 2 bases and J 3 bases; bases outside gene matches: 7. CDR3 residues: CASSYPRPSGSYEQYF. DNA of the CDR3: TGTGCCAGCAGTTACCCCCGGCCTAGCGGGAGCTACGAGCAGTACTTC.

This clonotype has just a few counts. The chain combines TRBV12-3 or TRBV12-4 with TRBJ2-5; 15 positions match TRBD2. The CDR3 length is 17 residues. V lost 5 bases to trimming and J lost 5 bases; unmatched junction nucleotides: 9. The CDR3 protein is CASSMRTSGRALETQYF. DNA of the CDR3: TGTGCCAGCAGTATGAGGACTAGCGGGAGGGCCTTGGAGACCCAGTACTTC.

The chain has TRBV5-1 and TRBJ1-1; 7 bases are shared with TRBD1. This CDR3 region has 14 residues. Trimming took 7 bases from V and 4 from J; bases not matched to a gene: 10. The germline CDR1 and CDR2 sequences are SGHRS and YFSETQ. The CDR3 loop is CASHTGARGTEAFF. The CDR3 coding sequence is TGCGCCAGCCATACAGGGGCCAGGGGCACTGAAGCTTTCTTT.

The chain has TRBV7-3 and TRBJ2-4, with no clear D. From germline, CDR1 is SGHTA and CDR2 FQGTGA. V was trimmed by 5 bases and J by 1 base, leaving 9 bases between them. This CDR3 has 14 residues. The CDR3 nucleotides read TGTGCCAGCAGCATAGGATTTGCCAAAAACATTCAGTACTTC. Protein: CASSIGFAKNIQYF.

J is TRBJ2-1 and V is TRBV10-3, with a weak D call TRBD1 (6 bases). The CDR3 is made up of 16 amino acids. Germline values: CDR1 ENHRY, CDR2 SYGVKD. Trimming stripped 3 bases from V and 0 bases from J, with 12 bases between. The CDR3 loop reads CAISEHRESSYNEQFF. The CDR3 DNA reads TGTGCCATCAGTGAACACAGGGAGAGCTCCTACAATGAGCAGTTCTTC.

The rearrangement joins TRBV27 to TRBJ2-1; no firm D call. Germline V gives CDR1 MNHEY, CDR2 SMNVEV (reference sequence). The CDR3 runs to 13 residues. The germline V and J ends were trimmed by 2 bases and 9 bases, with 11 bases remaining between them. The chain's CDR3 is CASSLSPRTEQFF. Here the CDR3 DNA reads TGTGCCAGCAGTTTAAGCCCGAGGACTGAGCAGTTCTTC.

This clonotype was observed a few times. J is TRBJ2-1 and V is TRBV7-9; TRBD1 aligns across 12 bases. The V segment lost 5 bases and the J segment 0 bases; nucleotides outside the gene matches: 20. Germline loops: CDR1 SEHNR, CDR2 FQNEAQ (reference sequence). The CDR3 has 22 residues. The CDR3 DNA reads TGTGCCAGCAGCCCCGGGACAGGGGGCAATAATTGGTATCCGAGCTCCTACAATGAGCAGTTCTTC. Its translation is CASSPGTGGNNWYPSSYNEQFF. The complete variable domain, with remaining parts taken from reference TRBV7-9 and TRBJ2-1, reads DTGVSQNPRHKITKRGQNVTFRCDPISEHNRLYWYRQTLGQGPEFLTYFQNEAQLEKSRLLSDRFSAERPKGSFSTLEIQRTEQGDSAMYLCASSPGTGGNNWYPSSYNEQFFGPGTRLTVL.

In its sample, this clonotype was seen a few times. This chain joins TRBV7-6 and TRBJ2-3; 9 bases are shared with TRBD2. The CDR3 consists of 17 residues. Germline values: CDR1 SGHVS, CDR2 FNYEAQ. Trimming took 2 bases from V and 4 from J; bases not matched to a gene: 10. Here the CDR3 DNA reads TGTGCCAGCAGCTTAAGGAGTAGCGGGAGCCGGGCAGATACGCAGTATTTT. Translation gives CASSLRSSGSRADTQYF.